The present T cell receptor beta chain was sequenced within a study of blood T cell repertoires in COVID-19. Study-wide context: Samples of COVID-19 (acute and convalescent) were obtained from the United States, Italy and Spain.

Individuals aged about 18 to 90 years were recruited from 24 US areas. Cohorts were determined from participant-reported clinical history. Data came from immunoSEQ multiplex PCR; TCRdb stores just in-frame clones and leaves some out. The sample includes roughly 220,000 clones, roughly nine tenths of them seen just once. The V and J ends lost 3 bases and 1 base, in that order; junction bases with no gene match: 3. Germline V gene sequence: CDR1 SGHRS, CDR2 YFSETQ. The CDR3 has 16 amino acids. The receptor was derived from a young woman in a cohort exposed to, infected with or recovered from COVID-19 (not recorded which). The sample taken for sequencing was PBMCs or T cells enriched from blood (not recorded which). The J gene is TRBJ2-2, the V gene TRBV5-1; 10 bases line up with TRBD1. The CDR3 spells CASSSGTGVNTGELFF. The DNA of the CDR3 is TGCGCCAGCAGCTCCGGGACAGGGGTGAACACCGGGGAGCTGTTTTTT.